These 2 T cell receptor beta chains came from one sample sequenced in a study of CD8+CD57+ T cells in acquired aplastic anemia. Sequencing was done on patients that had shown CD8+CD57+ cell expansion by flow cytometry. TCR beta VDJ and CDR3 profiling used genomic DNA as template. TCRdb ran MiXCR on the reads and lists one entry per CDR3 protein. The sample consists of approximately 220,000 distinct CDR3 sequences, over 40% of them appearing once. The specimen was sorted CD4+, CD8+, or CD8+CD57+ T cells (not recorded which) from PBMCs. These receptors originate from a human donor with aplastic anemia.

This sequence joins TRBV25-1 and TRBJ2-1; TRBD2 matches 13 bases. The CDR3 covers 17 residues. Germline V gene lookup returns CDR1 MGHDK and CDR2 SYGVNS. The V and J ends lost 4 bases and 7 bases, in that order; junction bases with no gene match: 10. CDR3 in amino acids: CASSASPLAGGENEQFF. The CDR3 region has the DNA TGTGCCAGCAGTGCCTCGCCACTAGCGGGGGGGGAAAATGAGCAGTTCTTC.

The chain recombines TRBV20-1 with TRBJ2-7, with D perhaps TRBD1 (5 bases). V was cut by 1 base and J by 0 bases, with 13 bases left in between. The CDR3 is 15 amino acids. Germline V gene lookup returns CDR1 DFQATT and CDR2 SNEGSKA (reference sequence). The CDR3 region is CSARARAANSYEQYF. DNA of the CDR3: TGCAGTGCTAGAGCCAGGGCCGCAAACTCCTACGAGCAGTACTTC.